This T cell receptor beta chain was recorded in a study of cytomegalovirus exposure and HLA in healthy donors. With regard to this clone: A junction end diverges from the germline sequence, so it may reflect a read error. This sample includes further DNA sequences coding for the same CDR3.

PCR employed 60 Vbeta and 13 Jbeta primers. Measured with immunoSEQ multiplex PCR; TCRdb has only the in-frame clones, and not every one. This table has around 54,000 clones, approximately 86% appearing once. This CDR3 region has 16 residues. From germline, CDR1 is SGHVS and CDR2 FQNEAQ. This sequence originates from a woman under 30 in good health and CMV-seronegative. The V call is TRBV7-8, the J call TRBJ2-2; TRBD1 agrees at 9 bases. The source material was PBMCs. CDR3 region: CASSLAGTGNVGELFF. DNA for the CDR3: TGCGCCAGCAGCTTAGCTGGGACAGGGAATGTCGGGGAGCTGTTTTTT.